This T cell receptor beta chain was recorded in a study of neurological immune-mediated disorders. This clonotype was counted ten times or more. Antigen: not known. TCRdb re-analysed the 5' RACE reads in MiXCR, keeping a single row per CDR3 protein. The sample holds 50,000 or so distinct CDR3 sequences, under 13% seen once. Looked up from germline, CDR1 is SGDLS and CDR2 is YYNGEE. The length of the CDR3 is 16 residues. The ends were cut back, 0 bases at V and 0 bases at J, with 9 bases in the middle. Study results and limitations: HTLV-1-associated myelopathy displayed the greatest TCR clonal expansion, and multiple sclerosis exhibited the smallest, lower than that of healthy controls. Across subjects, no CDR3 amino acid sequence appeared in expanded clones of more than one subject, a finding that suggested private repertoires in all groups.

V and J are TRBV9 and TRBJ2-2, with a possible D match to TRBD1 (5 bases). Sequenced input: PBMCs. The TCR was taken from a woman between 35 and 50 years old with HTLV-1-associated myelopathy (HAM/TSP). This CDR3 is CASSVADIANTGELFF. In DNA, the CDR3 is TGTGCCAGCAGCGTAGCGGACATAGCGAACACCGGGGAGCTGTTTTTT.